The sequence of this TCR beta chain was determined in a study of blood T cell repertoires in COVID-19. Study overall: Specimens from acute and convalescent COVID-19 originated in the United States, Italy and Spain. T cells, B-cell-depleted T cells, or PBMCs provided the cDNA or gDNA that served as material.

Enrollment of patients from Seattle took place during active infection, with longitudinal follow-up. CDR3 size: 12 residues. V lost 8 bases to trimming and J lost 3 bases; unmatched junction nucleotides: 4. Germline values: CDR1 ENHRY, CDR2 SYGVKD. Per the study methods: Reference gene primer amplification in the assay estimated nucleated cell counts. Assay: immunoSEQ multiplex PCR; the TCRdb copy retains only in-frame clones and omits some. For V, J and clone size, that table is used; D and trimming come from the DNA. Counted here are 250,000 to 300,000 clones, around nine tenths occurring once; the ten biggest clones make up around 10%.

Sequenced material: peripheral blood. This TCR came from a woman aged 25 to 39 with COVID-19, enrolled during active disease. The chain recombines TRBV10-3 with TRBJ2-7, with TRBD2 identical over 7 bases. The CDR3: CAIASGDYEQYF. The CDR3, as DNA: TGTGCCATCGCTAGCGGAGACTACGAGCAGTACTTC.